This is a list of T cell receptor beta chains from one sample in a study of CD8+CD57+ T cells in acquired aplastic anemia. One entry per CDR3 protein results from TCRdb running MiXCR on the reads. The repertoire consists of some 150,000 distinct CDR3 sequences, with 70% to 80% occurring once and the leading ten covering 35% to 50%. The specimen was sorted CD4+, CD8+, or CD8+CD57+ T cells (not recorded which) from PBMCs. The receptors were gathered from a human donor with aplastic anemia. The CDR3 runs from the conserved cysteine through the conserved F or W. A D gene is named only where the DNA matches it firmly. Rows may omit the clone size; those that give it use once, few, many or a size class.

>TRBV2|-|TRBJ1-6|-|13
CASSSGYNSPLHF
TGTGCCAGCAGTTCGGGATATAATTCACCCCTCCACTTT
>TRBV25-1|-|TRBJ2-7|-|18
CASSEYGLNPGSIYEQYF
TGTGCCAGCAGTGAATATGGCCTCAATCCGGGGTCGATCTACGAGCAGTACTTC
>TRBV7-9|-|TRBJ2-1|-|15
CASSSRGAASNEQFF
TGTGCCAGCAGCTCCCGAGGGGCGGCTTCCAATGAGCAGTTCTTC
>TRBV5-8|-|TRBJ2-1|many|14
CASSRDTAHNEQFF
TGTGCCAGCAGCCGGGACACCGCTCACAATGAGCAGTTCTTC
>TRBV7-3|TRBD1|TRBJ2-2|-|17
CASSVRQGARSTGELFF
TGTGCCAGCAGCGTGCGACAGGGGGCGCGGAGCACCGGGGAGCTGTTTTTT
>TRBV9|TRBD1|TRBJ2-5|-|14
CASSADRGSETQYF
TGTGCCAGCAGCGCGGACAGGGGGAGCGAGACCCAGTACTTC
>TRBV15|TRBD1|TRBJ1-4|-|14
CATGRDRISEKLFF
TGTGCCACCGGACGGGACAGGATTAGTGAAAAACTGTTTTTT
>TRBV9|TRBD2|TRBJ2-1|-|15
CASSDASGGYNEQFF
TGTGCCAGCAGCGACGCTAGCGGGGGATACAATGAGCAGTTCTTC
>TRBV7-9|-|TRBJ2-7|once|16
CASSLTPYGGNYEQYF
TGTGCCAGCAGCTTAACCCCATATGGCGGGAACTACGAGCAGTACTTC
>TRBV2|TRBD1|TRBJ2-1|few|15
CASSPGQGSYNEQFF
TGTGCCAGCAGTCCGGGACAGGGGAGCTACAATGAGCAGTTCTTC
>TRBV5-1|-|TRBJ2-7|-|17
CASSIDKTGTPHYEQYF
TGCGCCAGCAGCATCGACAAGACCGGGACTCCGCATTACGAGCAGTACTTC
>TRBV2|TRBD2|TRBJ2-7|-|16
CASRPGGTSGSYEQYF
TGTGCCAGCAGGCCTGGCGGGACTAGCGGATCCTACGAGCAGTACTTC
>TRBV2|TRBD1|TRBJ1-2|-|16
CASSRDRGVGRYGYTF
TGTGCCAGCAGCCGGGACAGGGGCGTAGGTCGCTATGGCTACACCTTC
>TRBV6-4|-|TRBJ2-1|-|14
CASSDSQGSGEQFF
TGTGCCAGCAGTGACTCTCAGGGGAGCGGAGAGCAGTTCTTC
>TRBV20-1|TRBD2|TRBJ2-3|-|13
CSARGTSGYTQYF
TGCAGTGCTAGAGGGACTAGCGGATATACGCAGTATTTT
>TRBV10-3|-|TRBJ1-2|few|14
CAISDVDVNYGYTF
TGTGCCATCAGTGACGTGGACGTTAACTATGGCTACACCTTC
>TRBV24-1|-|TRBJ2-7|-|14
CATPRTHIGYEQYF
TGTGCCACTCCTCGGACACACATAGGGTACGAGCAGTACTTC
>TRBV12-3/TRBV12-4|-|TRBJ2-7|-|15
CASSRNLGGSYEQYF
TGTGCCAGCAGCCGCAATTTAGGGGGCTCCTACGAGCAGTACTTC
>TRBV20-1|-|TRBJ1-2|-|11
CSADVDYGYTF
TGCAGTGCAGACGTAGACTATGGCTACACCTTC
>TRBV2|-|TRBJ1-5|-|15
CASRETGAGNQPQHF
TGTGCCAGCAGGGAGACAGGAGCGGGCAATCAGCCCCAGCATTTT
>TRBV6-1|-|TRBJ1-5|many|15
CASSEDKGSNQPQHF
TGTGCCAGCAGTGAAGACAAAGGTAGCAATCAGCCCCAGCATTTT
>TRBV2|-|TRBJ2-5|-|12
CASGLTQETQYF
TGTGCCAGCGGACTGACCCAAGAGACCCAGTACTTC
>TRBV20-1|TRBD2|TRBJ2-6|-|16
CSASASGSSGANVLTF
TGCAGTGCTAGCGCCAGCGGGAGCTCTGGGGCCAACGTCCTGACTTTC
>TRBV7-3|-|TRBJ1-3|-|15
CASSRYPGSGNTIYF
TGTGCCAGCAGTCGATATCCGGGCTCTGGAAACACCATATATTTT
>TRBV10-2|-|TRBJ2-7|-|13
CASSLGRNYEQYF
TGCGCCAGCAGCCTGGGGCGGAACTACGAGCAGTACTTC
>TRBV7-9|TRBD2|TRBJ2-7|-|14
CASSIRTSGGEQYF
TGTGCCAGCAGCATCCGGACTAGCGGGGGCGAGCAGTACTTC
>TRBV6-5|TRBD1|TRBJ1-3|-|16
CASSPGQGWSGNTIYF
TGTGCCAGCAGTCCTGGACAGGGTTGGTCTGGAAACACCATATATTTT
>TRBV7-3|-|TRBJ2-1|-|15
CASGGGSPSHNEQFF
TGTGCCAGCGGTGGTGGCAGCCCTTCCCACAATGAGCAGTTCTTC
>TRBV19|TRBD1|TRBJ2-3|medium-sized|16
CASSRERDRGTDTQYF
TGTGCCAGTAGTCGTGAAAGGGACAGGGGAACAGATACGCAGTATTTT
>TRBV7-2|-|TRBJ1-2|-|17
CASSLAAGEGWPYGYTF
TGTGCCAGCAGCTTAGCAGCAGGGGAGGGGTGGCCATATGGCTACACCTTC
>TRBV2|-|TRBJ1-2|few|12
CASSAEFDGYTF
TGTGCCAGCAGTGCGGAGTTTGATGGCTACACCTTC
>TRBV12-3/TRBV12-4|-|TRBJ2-7|once|19
CASSLSFQYGGQHQNEQYF
TGTGCCAGCAGTTTATCGTTTCAATACGGAGGACAGCACCAAAACGAGCAGTACTTC
>TRBV20-1|-|TRBJ2-6|-|8
CSARVLTF
TGCAGTGCTAGAGTCCTGACTTTC
>TRBV3-1|TRBD1|TRBJ1-1|-|17
CASSHSLTGTVNTEAFF
TGTGCCAGCAGCCATTCCCTTACCGGGACAGTGAACACTGAAGCTTTCTTT
>TRBV5-8|-|TRBJ1-6|-|11
CASSLSTTLHF
TGTGCCAGCAGCTTGTCCACCACCCTCCACTTT
>TRBV9|-|TRBJ2-1|-|17
CASSQDPRQNVVDEQFF
TGTGCCAGCAGCCAAGATCCGAGGCAGAATGTGGTGGATGAGCAGTTCTTC
>TRBV4-2|TRBD2|TRBJ2-7|-|14
CASSYSGGIYEQYF
TGTGCCAGCAGCTACTCGGGGGGAATCTACGAGCAGTACTTC
>TRBV13|-|TRBJ2-7|many|16
CASSLVFRGANQEQYF
TGTGCCAGCAGCTTAGTATTCCGGGGGGCCAATCAAGAGCAGTACTTC
>TRBV7-6|TRBD1|TRBJ1-2|-|15
CASSLGMGQGHGYTF
TGTGCCAGCAGCTTAGGAATGGGACAGGGGCATGGCTACACCTTC
>TRBV19|-|TRBJ2-7|-|13
CASSISGAYEQYF
TGTGCCAGTAGTATATCCGGAGCCTACGAGCAGTACTTC
>TRBV7-6|-|TRBJ1-1|-|15
CASSLGRGVNTEAFF
TGTGCCAGCAGCTTAGGGAGGGGGGTGAACACTGAAGCTTTCTTT
>TRBV10-3|-|TRBJ2-1|few|13
CAISDLGQAEQFF
TGTGCCATCAGTGATTTGGGGCAAGCTGAGCAGTTCTTC
>TRBV19|-|TRBJ2-3|many|15
CASSATGTAPDTQYF
TGTGCCAGTAGTGCAACCGGGACCGCCCCAGATACGCAGTATTTT
>TRBV5-8|-|TRBJ1-4|-|16
CASSLGLGQVSEKLFF
TGTGCCAGCAGCTTGGGACTGGGGCAGGTTTCGGAAAAACTGTTTTTT
>TRBV7-8|-|TRBJ2-1|-|15
CASSLMLNLGNEQFF
TGTGCCAGCAGCTTAATGTTGAATCTCGGCAATGAGCAGTTCTTC
>TRBV5-1|-|TRBJ2-7|-|14
CASSLVMADYEQYF
TGCGCCAGCAGCTTGGTTATGGCAGACTACGAGCAGTACTTC
>TRBV5-8|-|TRBJ1-1|-|15
CASSLAAGLNTEAFF
TGCGCCAGCAGCTTGGCCGCTGGGTTGAACACTGAAGCTTTCTTT
>TRBV20-1|-|TRBJ2-7|-|14
CSARDVGQPYEQYF
TGCAGTGCTAGAGATGTAGGACAGCCCTACGAGCAGTACTTC
>TRBV9|-|TRBJ2-3|-|15
CASSAEDGSTDTQYF
TGTGCCAGCAGCGCCGAAGACGGTAGCACAGATACGCAGTATTTT
>TRBV20-1|-|TRBJ2-7|few|15
CSASVPLGESYRRYF
TGCAGTGCTAGCGTCCCCCTCGGGGAAAGTTATCGGCGTTACTTC
>TRBV7-6|-|TRBJ2-5|-|13
CASSFAGAETQYF
TGTGCCAGCAGCTTTGCAGGGGCAGAGACCCAGTACTTC
>TRBV24-1|-|TRBJ2-3|-|16
CATSDPRGLRTDTQYF
TGTGCCACCAGTGATCCCAGGGGATTAAGGACAGATACGCAGTATTTT
>TRBV7-8|TRBD2|TRBJ2-5|-|17
CASSPPWSGGEGETQYF
TGTGCCAGCAGCCCCCCTTGGAGCGGGGGGGAGGGGGAGACCCAGTACTTC